One sample yielded the 26 T cell receptor beta chains listed below, sequenced in a study of early stage breast cancer tumors. The repertoire was sequenced with immunoSEQ multiplex PCR; TCRdb's copy has only in-frame clones and lacks some. This sample has around 30,000 clones; roughly 81% occur once, and the top ten carry around 10%. Sequencing was done on a sample of breast tumor tissue. The receptor source for this set is a person in their twenties or thirties with breast cancer.

This clone was counted a few times. V gene TRBV7-9 combines with J gene TRBJ2-7; 7 nucleotides line up with TRBD2. Trimming at V came to 8 bases and at J to 0 bases, leaving 7 bases not matched to a gene. The CDR3 covers 14 residues. Germline V CDR1 and CDR2: SEHNR, FQNEAQ (reference sequence). DNA of the CDR3: TGTGCCAGCCGGCCTAGCGGAACCTCCTACGAGCAGTACTTC. This codes for CASRPSGTSYEQYF.

The gene calls are TRBV7-3 and TRBJ2-1, with D possibly being TRBD2 (5 bases). The CDR3 contains 16 residues. With 2 bases removed from V and 0 bases from J, the gap between germline ends came to 11 bases. The germline CDR1 and CDR2 sequences are SGHTA and FQGTGA. The CDR3 loop is CASSLGPGNSYNEQFF. The CDR3 bases are TGTGCCAGCAGCTTAGGCCCCGGGAACTCCTACAATGAGCAGTTCTTC.

This clone was seen more than once but under ten times. V gene TRBV4-1 combines with J gene TRBJ2-3; 10 nucleotides match TRBD2. Losses at the gene ends were 5 bases for V and 0 bases for J; bases not matched to a gene: 5. Germline lookup yields CDR1 MGHRA and CDR2 YSYEKL. This CDR3 region has 16 residues. The CDR3 sequence is CASSSPSGGSTDTQYF. CDR3 in DNA: TGCGCCAGCAGCTCTCCTAGCGGGGGTAGCACAGATACGCAGTATTTT.

The chain combines TRBV5-1 with TRBJ1-5; the match to TRBD1 covers 8 bases. The CDR3 has 15 residues. Germline CDR1 and CDR2: SGHRS and YFSETQ. The V segment lost 2 bases and the J segment 3 bases; nucleotides outside the gene matches: 4. This CDR3 reads CASSLQGGNNQPQHF. The CDR3 DNA is TGCGCCAGCAGCTTACAGGGGGGAAACAATCAGCCCCAGCATTTT.

The chain joins TRBV5-5 to TRBJ2-7; perhaps D is TRBD1 or TRBD2 (6 bases each). V was cut by 1 base and J by 4 bases, with 12 bases left in between. CDR1 is SGHKS, CDR2 YYEKEE, per germline (reference sequence). This CDR3 region has 14 residues. CDR3 nucleotide sequence: TGTGCCAGCAGCTTGCGGGGGCTTACATACGAGCAGTACTTC. Protein: CASSLRGLTYEQYF.

The chain links TRBV5-4 to TRBJ1-5; D unresolved. Germline CDR1 reads SGHNT; CDR2 reads YYREEE (reference sequence). Trimming removed 0 bases at V and 5 bases at J, with 12 bases between. This CDR3 is built from 15 residues. The DNA of the CDR3 is TGTGCCAGCAGCTTGGGCAGCGGTCCGCATCAGCCCCAGCATTTT. It translates to CASSLGSGPHQPQHF.

J is TRBJ2-3 and V is TRBV6-6; TRBD2 agrees at 10 bases. This CDR3 region has 16 residues. V shed 7 bases, J shed 4 bases, and the junction held 11 bases outside the gene matches. Germline CDR1 MNHNY, CDR2 SVGAGI (reference sequence). CDR3 region: CASTYLAGVFSDTQYF. The CDR3 nucleotides are TGTGCCAGCACCTACCTAGCGGGAGTCTTTTCAGATACGCAGTATTTT.

The genes are TRBV9 and TRBJ2-7; D perhaps matches TRBD2 (5 bases). Per germline, CDR1 SGDLS and CDR2 YYNGEE. The V gene lost 1 base and the J gene lost 6 bases, with 11 bases spanning the gap. This CDR3 contains 13 residues. DNA for the CDR3: TGTGCCAGCAGCGTACGAGCGGACGGCGAGCAGTACTTC. Encoded protein: CASSVRADGEQYF. The entire variable domain, with the rest obtained from reference TRBV9 and TRBJ2-7, is as follows: DSGVTQTPKHLITATGQRVTLRCSPRSGDLSVYWYQQSLDQGLQFLIQYYNGEERAKGNILERFSAQQFPDLHSELNLSSLELGDSALYFCASSVRADGEQYFGPGTRLTVT.

The rearrangement uses TRBV4-2 and TRBJ2-1; TRBD2 matches at 8 bases. Germline loops: CDR1 LGHNA, CDR2 YNFKEQ. Trimming at V came to 1 base and at J to 2 bases, leaving 10 bases not matched to a gene. This CDR3 comprises 18 residues. The CDR3 coding sequence is TGTGCCAGCAGCCAAGTTTCCCAGCGGGAGAATCCCTACAATGAGCAGTTCTTC. This sequence encodes CASSQVSQRENPYNEQFF.

The chain joins TRBV4-1 to TRBJ1-6; D unresolved. V gave up 3 bases and J gave up 6 bases, with 12 bases separating them. Germline assignment: CDR1 MGHRA and CDR2 YSYEKL. This CDR3 has 15 amino acids. In nucleotides, the CDR3 is TGCGCCAGCAGCCAGTCCCAGGACCGTAATTCACCCCTCCACTTT. Its protein product is CASSQSQDRNSPLHF.

This clone was picked up one time. The rearrangement uses TRBV10-3 and TRBJ2-2; D may match TRBD1 or TRBD2 (7 bases each). The CDR3 contains 13 residues. The germline V gene has CDR1 ENHRY and CDR2 SYGVKD. V was cut by 6 bases and J by 5 bases, with 10 bases left in between. The CDR3: CAIRQGGTGELFF. In DNA, the CDR3 is TGTGCCATCAGGCAGGGGGGGACCGGGGAGCTGTTTTTT.

The chain uses TRBV6-6 and TRBJ2-5, with a weak D call TRBD1 (5 bases). The CDR3 has 14 residues. The V gene lost 6 bases and the J gene lost 7 bases, with 18 bases spanning the gap. Germline CDR1 is MNHNY and CDR2 is SVGAGI (reference sequence). Written as DNA, the CDR3 is TGTGCCAGCAGAGGACACCCAATGGAAGGGACCCAGTACTTC. Encoded protein: CASRGHPMEGTQYF.

This chain links TRBV5-1 with TRBJ1-1; D is undetermined. Trimming took off 1 base at V and 0 bases at J, with 19 bases between the two ends. Germline assignment: CDR1 SGHRS and CDR2 YFSETQ. This CDR3 spans 18 amino acids. The CDR3 is CASSLLSGVLPMNTEAFF. The CDR3, as DNA: TGCGCCAGCAGCTTGTTGAGCGGGGTCCTCCCCATGAACACTGAAGCTTTCTTT.

The rearrangement uses TRBV5-1 and TRBJ2-1, with D perhaps matching TRBD1 or TRBD2 (5 bases each). Deletions cut 6 bases from V and 1 base from J, with 17 bases between. This CDR3 is built from 16 residues. The germline V gene has CDR1 SGHRS and CDR2 YFSETQ. CDR3 in DNA: TGCGCCAGCACCCAAGCTGGGACCGCTTCCTACAATGAGCAGTTCTTC. The encoded protein is CASTQAGTASYNEQFF.

The chain recombines TRBV2 with TRBJ1-2, with 7 bases aligning to TRBD1. The V segment lost 4 bases and the J segment 4 bases; nucleotides outside the gene matches: 6. The CDR3 runs 14 residues. Germline loops: CDR1 SNHLY, CDR2 FYNNEI. In DNA form, the CDR3 reads TGTGCCAGCAGTGTAGAGAACAGGGGCTATGGCTACACCTTC. Translation: CASSVENRGYGYTF.

The chain combines TRBV29-1 with TRBJ1-4; TRBD1 matches at 11 bases. J gave up 8 bases and V 5 bases, and 4 bases lay outside the gene matches. There are 13 residues in the CDR3. Germline CDR1 and CDR2: SQVTM and ANQGSEA. This CDR3 is CSVRTGGGEKLFF. Here the CDR3 DNA reads TGCAGCGTTAGGACAGGGGGCGGCGAAAAACTGTTTTTT.

This clone has just a few counts. One end of the junction fails to match germline, which may point to a read error. The J gene is TRBJ2-7, the V gene TRBV7-9, with TRBD2 as a possible D gene (6 bases). From germline, CDR1 is SEHNR and CDR2 FQNEAQ (reference sequence). CDR3 size: 12 residues. CDR3: CASGGLSGDYHF. CDR3 bases: TGTGCCAGCGGGGGGTTAAGCGGAGACTATCACTTC.

This rearrangement joins TRBV4-2 to TRBJ2-7; 7 bases fit TRBD1. The CDR3 has 16 amino acids. Germline loops: CDR1 LGHNA, CDR2 YNFKEQ. Trimming took 1 base from V and 0 from J; bases not matched to a gene: 6. CDR3 DNA: TGTGCCAGCAGCCAAGGTCCGGACAGGCCCTCCTACGAGCAGTACTTC. Its translation: CASSQGPDRPSYEQYF.

The V call is TRBV7-6, the J call TRBJ2-1; TRBD2 might be the D (6 bases). V was shortened by 4 bases and J by 12 bases, with 10 bases between the two germline ends. The CDR3 runs to 11 residues. The germline V gene has CDR1 SGHVS and CDR2 FNYEAQ. CDR3 DNA: TGTGCCAGCAGCTCGGACTACCGGCAGTTCTTC. This encodes CASSSDYRQFF.

This clone was seen just once. The gene calls are TRBV7-2 and TRBJ2-5; possibly TRBD1 or TRBD2 for D (5 bases each). The CDR3 covers 16 residues. The V gene's germline CDR1 is SGHTA and CDR2 FQGNSA. V was shortened by 5 bases and J by 4 bases, with 20 bases between the two germline ends. In nucleotides, the CDR3 is TGTGCCAGCAGCCCATTTCGGGGCGGTTTGGGAGAGACCCAGTACTTC. This encodes CASSPFRGGLGETQYF. Supplemented by reference TRBV7-2 and TRBJ2-5, the full variable domain reads GAGVSQSPSNKVTEKGKDVELRCDPISGHTALYWYRQSLGQGLEFLIYFQGNSAPDKSGLPSDRFSAERTGGSVSTLTIQRTQQEDSAVYLCASSPFRGGLGETQYFGPGTRLLVL.

The CDR3 coding sequence is TGTGCCAGCAGCTTAGTCGGCGCGCCCGAGACCCAGTACTTC. It yields the protein CASSLVGAPETQYF. This chain joins TRBV7-7 and TRBJ2-5; no reliable D call. Trimming shortened V by 1 base and J by 5 bases, and 11 bases separated the two germline ends. The germline V gene has CDR1 SSHAT and CDR2 FNYEAQ (reference sequence). The CDR3 consists of 14 residues.

This clone was seen only a few times. The chain recombines TRBV30 with TRBJ2-7, with D unresolved. Trimming took 2 bases from V and 5 from J, leaving 13 bases between them. Germline V gene lookup returns CDR1 GTSNPN and CDR2 SVGIG (reference sequence). The CDR3 contains 13 residues. The DNA of the CDR3 is TGTGCCTGGAGTCTCGGGCAGTATCACGAGCAGTACTTC. Its protein product is CAWSLGQYHEQYF.

This sequence joins TRBV30 and TRBJ1-2; 7 nucleotides align to TRBD1. Germline V gene lookup returns CDR1 GTSNPN and CDR2 SVGIG (reference sequence). V trimming: 1 base; J trimming: 6 bases; junction bases outside the gene matches: 2. The CDR3 loop spans 12 amino acids. CDR3 region: CAWSDRGNGYTF. The CDR3 nucleotides read TGTGCCTGGAGTGACAGGGGAAATGGCTACACCTTC. The full variable domain, its missing parts supplied by reference TRBV30 and TRBJ1-2, is SQTIHQWPATLVQPVGSPLSLECTVEGTSNPNLYWYRQAAGRGLQLLFYSVGIGQISSEVPQNLSASRPQDRQFILSSKKLLLSDSGFYLCAWSDRGNGYTFGSGTRLTVV.

The chain carries TRBV7-2 and TRBJ2-7, with unresolved D. CDR3 size: 16 residues. Trimming took 1 base from V and 6 from J, leaving 19 bases between them. CDR1 and CDR2 (germline): SGHTA, FQGNSA. This CDR3 reads CASSLDVAAALSEQYF. CDR3 coding DNA: TGTGCCAGCAGCTTAGATGTCGCCGCAGCTCTTTCCGAGCAGTACTTC.

This chain links TRBV7-2 with TRBJ2-7, with 9 bases lining up with TRBD1. Germline-derived CDR1 and CDR2 are SGHTA and FQGNSA. The CDR3 totals 15 residues. V trimming: 0 bases; J trimming: 4 bases; junction bases outside the gene matches: 4. The CDR3 DNA follows: TGTGCCAGCAGCTTAGCGACAGGGGGGGCGTACGAGCAGTACTTC. Amino acid sequence: CASSLATGGAYEQYF.

V usage is TRBV4-1 and J usage is TRBJ1-6; TRBD1 agrees at 11 bases. V shed 0 bases and J 0 bases; nucleotides not matched to a gene: 10. The length of the CDR3 is 21 residues. Germline values: CDR1 MGHRA, CDR2 YSYEKL. This CDR3 is CASSQDAPGGQGASYNSPLHF. In DNA form, the CDR3 reads TGCGCCAGCAGCCAAGATGCCCCCGGTGGACAGGGGGCCTCCTATAATTCACCCCTCCACTTT.